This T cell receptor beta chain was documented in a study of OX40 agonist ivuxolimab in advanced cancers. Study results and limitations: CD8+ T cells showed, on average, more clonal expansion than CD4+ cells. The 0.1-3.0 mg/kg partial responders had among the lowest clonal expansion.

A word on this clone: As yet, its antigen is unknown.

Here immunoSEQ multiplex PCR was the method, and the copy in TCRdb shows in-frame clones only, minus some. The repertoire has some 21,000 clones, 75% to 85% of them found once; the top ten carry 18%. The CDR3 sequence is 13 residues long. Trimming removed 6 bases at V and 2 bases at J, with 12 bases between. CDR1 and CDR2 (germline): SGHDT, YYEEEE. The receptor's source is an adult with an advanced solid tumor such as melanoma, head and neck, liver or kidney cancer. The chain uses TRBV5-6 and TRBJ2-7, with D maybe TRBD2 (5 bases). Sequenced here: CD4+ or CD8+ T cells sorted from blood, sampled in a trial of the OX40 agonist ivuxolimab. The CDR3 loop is CASTTWGAYEQYF. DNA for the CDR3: TGTGCCAGCACCACCTGGGGAGCCTACGAGCAGTACTTC.